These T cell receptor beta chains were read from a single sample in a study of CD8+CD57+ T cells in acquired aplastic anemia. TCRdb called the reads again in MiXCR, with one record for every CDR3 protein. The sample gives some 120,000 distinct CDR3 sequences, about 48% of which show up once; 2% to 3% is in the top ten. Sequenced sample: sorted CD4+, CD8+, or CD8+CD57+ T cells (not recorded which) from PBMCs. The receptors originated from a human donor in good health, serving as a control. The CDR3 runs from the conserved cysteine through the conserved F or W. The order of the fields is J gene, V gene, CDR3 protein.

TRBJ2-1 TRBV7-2 CASSRPGPNEQFF
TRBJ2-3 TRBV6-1 CASRTAADTQYF
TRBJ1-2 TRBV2 CASSEILGGAGGYTF
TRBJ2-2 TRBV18 CASSQNGGIANTGELFF
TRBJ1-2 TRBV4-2 CASSQNLGQAYGYTF
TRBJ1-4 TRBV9 CASSHGGQGKNEKLFF
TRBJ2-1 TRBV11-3 CASSVNYEQFF
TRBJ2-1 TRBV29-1 CSVVLAGDAEFF
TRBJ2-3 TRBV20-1 CSASGMRTEGTDTQYF
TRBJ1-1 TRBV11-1 CASSLGPPEGMNTEAFF
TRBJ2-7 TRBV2 CASRQGSYEQYF
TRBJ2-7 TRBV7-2 CASSLEGQAYEQYF
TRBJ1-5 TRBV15 CATSRGTGISNQPQHF
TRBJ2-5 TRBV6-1 CASSPGLAGGQGIGETQYF
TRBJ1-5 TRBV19 CASSPGDRNQPQHF
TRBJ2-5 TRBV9 CASSVASATRETQYF
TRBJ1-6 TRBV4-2 CASSQEPFSRGAGSPLHF
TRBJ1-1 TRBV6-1 CASSVTLNTEAFF
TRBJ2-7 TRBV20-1 CSAVLLAGGYEQYF
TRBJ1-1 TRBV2 CAGRQGANTEAFF
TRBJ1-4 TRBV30 CAWSVGTRTEKLFF
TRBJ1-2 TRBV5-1 CASSYPTGGTYGYTF
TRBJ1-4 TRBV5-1 CASSLLQGEKLFF
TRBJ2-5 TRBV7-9 CASSYTQAQYF
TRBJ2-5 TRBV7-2 CASSFGQQETQYF
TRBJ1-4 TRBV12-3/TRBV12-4 CASSPSWEKLFF
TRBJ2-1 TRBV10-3 CAISAGDPAYNEQFF
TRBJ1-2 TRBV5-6 CASSLGRAGGYTF
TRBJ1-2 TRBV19 CASTPDSYYGYTF
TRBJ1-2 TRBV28 CASRPVTGPANYGYTF
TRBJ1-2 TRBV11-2 CASSLVPRGYYGYTF
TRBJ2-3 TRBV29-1 CSVLQGSSDTQYF
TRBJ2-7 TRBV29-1 CSAMTGDAYEQYF
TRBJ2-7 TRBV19 CASSIVGTGVSEQYF
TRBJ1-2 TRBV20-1 CSALFQAYGYTF
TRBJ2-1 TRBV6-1 CASRASNQNNEQFF
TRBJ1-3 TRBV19 CASSRVSGNTIYF
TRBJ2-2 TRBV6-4 CASSDRDTGELFF
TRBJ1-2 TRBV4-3 CASSQAQGGDYGYTF
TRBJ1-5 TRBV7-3 CASSSRADQPQHF
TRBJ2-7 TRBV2 CASSDPSGDSYEQYF
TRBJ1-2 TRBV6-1 CASSESGVWGQNYGYTF
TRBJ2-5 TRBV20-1 CSARIGTDQETQYF
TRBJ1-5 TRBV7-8 CATTLTRGRNQPQHF
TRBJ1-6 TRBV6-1 CASTVQGFNSPLHF
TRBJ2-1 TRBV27 CASSLVPGNEQFF
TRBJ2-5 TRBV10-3 CAISAGSGQGETQYF
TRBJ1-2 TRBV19 CASKRDRANNYGYTF
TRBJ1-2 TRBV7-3 CASSFSGTPVYGYTF
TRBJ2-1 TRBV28 CASSSTGTIDEQFF
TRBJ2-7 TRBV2 CASSGVGDFEQYF
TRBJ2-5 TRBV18 CASSPSGTDRFQETQYF
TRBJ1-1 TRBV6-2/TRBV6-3 CASSYSVSGAFF
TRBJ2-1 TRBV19 CTSSLTSGSYNEQFF
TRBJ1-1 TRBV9 CASSVGGDTEAFF
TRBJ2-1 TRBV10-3 CAIRGTPNEQFF
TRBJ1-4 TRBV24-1 CATSATGGLQEKLFF
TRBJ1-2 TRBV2 CASSERMAGYTF